The 28 T cell receptor beta chains presented below share a single source sample, sequenced in a study of blood T cell repertoires in COVID-19 (dated by TCRdb to 2019 to 2021). The library was built by means of the immunoSEQ multiplex PCR assay. The table was pulled from immuneACCESS by TCRdb, which kept in-frame rearrangements only. Such tables lose some clones; where checked, under half of the loss comes from unresolved V genes, and the rest has no known cause. This sample is represented by approximately 210,000 clones; 70% to 90% of them were singletons. The ten top clones hold around 2.2% of the sample. What was sequenced was peripheral blood. These receptor sequences come from a man aged 25 to 40 who had recovered from COVID-19.

V and J are TRBV19 and TRBJ1-1, with a weak D call TRBD1 (5 bases). This CDR3 comprises 18 residues. V gave up 3 bases and J gave up 6 bases, with 26 bases separating them. The germline V gene encodes CDR1 LNHDA and CDR2 SQIVND (reference sequence). The CDR3 DNA reads TGTGCCAGTAGTATGTGGCGGAGAGGACGCAGGGAGGCCGCTGAAGCTTTCTTT. Its protein product is CASSMWRRGRREAAEAFF. Based on the CDR3 plus reference TRBV19 and TRBJ1-1, the full variable domain is DGGITQSPKYLFRKEGQNVTLSCEQNLNHDAMYWYRQDPGQGLRLIYYSQIVNDFQKGDIAEGYSVSREKKESFPLTVTSAQKNPTAFYLCASSMWRRGRREAAEAFFGQGTRLTVV.

This clone appeared a single time. The chain couples TRBV10-3 to TRBJ1-2, with D unresolved. Trimming took 3 bases from V and 8 from J, leaving 16 bases between them. CDR1 is ENHRY and CDR2 is SYGVKD in the germline V gene. The CDR3 sequence is 14 residues long. The CDR3 DNA reads TGTGCCATCAGTGAATCGGACGGGGTAGGAGGCTACACCTTC. Residues: CAISESDGVGGYTF.

The rearrangement joins TRBV7-2 to TRBJ1-1; no clear D gene. This CDR3 contains 15 residues. V lost 2 bases and J 0 bases, leaving 10 bases between the germline ends. Germline V gene sequence: CDR1 SGHTA, CDR2 FQGNSA. The chain's CDR3 is CASSLLRGLNTEAFF. DNA of the CDR3: TGTGCCAGCAGCTTACTGAGAGGGTTGAACACTGAAGCTTTCTTT.

The V gene is TRBV4-1, the J gene TRBJ2-3; unclear D gene. The CDR3 totals 16 residues. Germline V CDR1 and CDR2: MGHRA, YSYEKL. Trimming removed 0 bases at V and 0 bases at J, with 10 bases between. CDR3 amino acids: CASSQENRPSTDTQYF. CDR3 nucleotides: TGCGCCAGCAGCCAAGAAAACAGACCTAGCACAGATACGCAGTATTTT.

The V and J genes are TRBV4-3 and TRBJ2-7; 7 bases match TRBD1. V was clipped by 1 base and J by 3 bases; unmatched bases: 12. CDR1 and CDR2 (germline): LGHNA, YSLEER. The CDR3 totals 17 residues. In DNA form, the CDR3 reads TGCGCCAGCAGCCAAGTGCAGACCCCCAGGGGGTACTACGAGCAGTACTTC. This gives the protein CASSQVQTPRGYYEQYF.

This clone was found once. This rearrangement joins TRBV12-3 or TRBV12-4 to TRBJ1-3; D possibly corresponds to TRBD1 (5 bases). The CDR3 sequence is 13 residues long. Trimming took off 7 bases at V and 2 bases at J, with 9 bases between the two ends. CDR3 sequence: CASTSRAGNTIYF. The CDR3 nucleotides read TGTGCCAGCACCAGCAGGGCTGGAAACACCATATATTTT.

This rearrangement joins TRBV5-1 to TRBJ2-7, with TRBD1 matching over 7 bases. CDR3 size: 14 residues. The V gene's germline CDR1 is SGHRS and CDR2 YFSETQ. The ends lost 4 bases at V and 3 bases at J; junction bases unmatched: 7. This CDR3 reads CASSPGQTRYEQYF. CDR3 bases: TGCGCCAGCAGCCCGGGACAGACTCGCTACGAGCAGTACTTC.

The V call is TRBV18, the J call TRBJ2-2; possible D gene TRBD2, 6 bases. V lost 3 bases and J 4 bases, leaving 12 bases between the germline ends. CDR1 and CDR2 from the germline V gene are KGHSH and LQKENI. This CDR3 is 15 amino acids long. The CDR3 here is CASSPVSGATGELFF. The CDR3 nucleotides are TGTGCCAGCTCACCGGTTAGCGGTGCCACCGGGGAGCTGTTTTTT.

The rearrangement uses TRBV7-2 and TRBJ1-5; the D gene is possibly TRBD1 (6 bases). In germline, CDR1 is SGHTA, CDR2 FQGNSA. V lost 1 base and J 7 bases, leaving 11 bases between the germline ends. The CDR3 contains 14 residues. As DNA, the CDR3 is TGTGCCAGCAGCTTAGTCAGGGGAGAGCAGCCCCAGCATTTT. It is translated as CASSLVRGEQPQHF.

This chain uses TRBV7-6 with TRBJ2-7; TRBD1 matches 8 bases. CDR1 is SGHVS, CDR2 FNYEAQ, per germline. The CDR3 totals 15 residues. Losses at the gene ends were 4 bases for V and 4 bases for J; bases not matched to a gene: 9. The DNA of the CDR3 is TGTGCCAGCAGCTCTCTCGGGCAGGGGGCTTACGAGCAGTACTTC. Encoded protein: CASSSLGQGAYEQYF.

This chain links TRBV19 with TRBJ1-6; 7 bases fit TRBD1. The CDR3 is 14 residues long. CDR1 and CDR2 from the germline V gene are LNHDA and SQIVND (reference sequence). V trimming: 5 bases; J trimming: 5 bases; junction bases outside the gene matches: 3. The CDR3 reads CASSQGTDNSPLHF. The DNA for the CDR3 is TGTGCCAGTAGTCAAGGGACAGATAATTCACCCCTCCACTTT.

This sequence joins TRBV5-6 and TRBJ1-6; the D is unclear. V lost 4 bases, J lost 13 bases, and 18 bases lay in between. CDR1 and CDR2 (germline): SGHDT, YYEEEE. This CDR3 is built from 14 residues. The CDR3 region is CASSLGLSLSPLHF. CDR3 coding DNA: TGTGCCAGCAGCCTTGGACTGTCTCTCTCGCCCCTCCACTTT.

The V and J genes are TRBV7-2 and TRBJ2-3; 12 bases match TRBD2. The CDR3 is 17 amino acids. Germline CDR1 is SGHTA and CDR2 is FQGNSA. Losses at the gene ends were 5 bases for V and 2 bases for J; bases not matched to a gene: 8. Here the CDR3 reads CASSDRTSGVYTDTQYF. The DNA for the CDR3 is TGTGCCAGCAGCGATCGGACTAGCGGGGTCTACACAGATACGCAGTATTTT. Full variable domain (outside the CDR3, taken from reference TRBV7-2 and TRBJ2-3): GAGVSQSPSNKVTEKGKDVELRCDPISGHTALYWYRQSLGQGLEFLIYFQGNSAPDKSGLPSDRFSAERTGGSVSTLTIQRTQQEDSAVYLCASSDRTSGVYTDTQYFGPGTRLTVL.

V gene TRBV5-4 combines with J gene TRBJ2-1; D remains ambiguous. Germline V CDR1 and CDR2: SGHNT, YYREEE (reference sequence). Deletions cut 1 base from V and 0 bases from J, with 11 bases between. The CDR3 is 16 amino acids. CDR3 DNA sequence: TGTGCCAGCAGCTTGTTACCTACCCCCTCCTACAATGAGCAGTTCTTC. Amino acids: CASSLLPTPSYNEQFF. The entire variable domain, with the rest obtained from reference TRBV5-4 and TRBJ2-1, is as follows: ETGVTQSPTHLIKTRGQQVTLRCSSQSGHNTVSWYQQALGQGPQFIFQYYREEENGRGNFPPRFSGLQFPNYSSELNVNALELDDSALYLCASSLLPTPSYNEQFFGPGTRLTVL.

This clone occurred a few times. The chain employs TRBV2 and TRBJ1-1; tentatively, D is TRBD1 (5 bases). CDR1 is SNHLY, CDR2 FYNNEI, per germline. Trimming cost V 9 bases and J 5 bases, with 16 bases left between them. The CDR3 has 13 residues. The CDR3 loop is CASERQGGTEAFF. The CDR3 nucleotides are TGTGCCAGTGAGAGGCAGGGAGGGACTGAAGCTTTCTTT. Combining the CDR3 with reference TRBV2 and TRBJ1-1 gives the whole variable domain EPEVTQTPSHQVTQMGQEVILRCVPISNHLYFYWYRQILGQKVEFLVSFYNNEISEKSEIFDDQFSVERPDGSNFTLKIRSTKLEDSAMYFCASERQGGTEAFFGQGTRLTVV.

This clone was observed once. V and J are TRBV23-1 and TRBJ1-4; 9 bases line up with TRBD1. TRBV23-1 is reported as an ORF; its role is uncertain. The CDR3 has 18 amino acids. Trimming took 1 base from V and 0 from J; bases not matched to a gene: 6. Here the CDR3 DNA reads TGCGCCAGCAGTCAATGGGGGACAGGGTCGGCAACTAATGAAAAACTGTTTTTT. Residues: CASSQWGTGSATNEKLFF.

This clone has just one count. The CDR3 region has the DNA TGTGCCAGCAGCGAACAAGGACAGGGGGAGCTGTTTTTT. Amino acid sequence: CASSEQGQGELFF. V is TRBV14 and J is TRBJ2-2; TRBD1 might be the D (6 bases). The CDR3 loop spans 13 amino acids. Trimming pared 5 bases from V and 8 bases from J, leaving 12 bases between. Germline V gene sequence: CDR1 SGHDN, CDR2 FVKESK.

The chain carries TRBV28 and TRBJ2-7; 8 bases align to TRBD2. Germline CDR1 and CDR2: MDHEN and SYDVKM. With V trimmed by 2 bases and J by 3 bases, 6 bases remained unmatched. The CDR3 has 15 amino acids. DNA of the CDR3: TGTGCCAGCAGTTTACAGGGCGGGGGGAACTACGAGCAGTACTTC. Residues: CASSLQGGGNYEQYF.

The DNA of the CDR3 is TGTGCCAGCACCACGGACAGGGGCCCCCCTGGGGCCAACGTCCTGACTTTC. Translation gives CASTTDRGPPGANVLTF. This sequence joins TRBV11-2 and TRBJ2-6, with 9 bases identical to TRBD1. Germline lookup yields CDR1 SGHAT and CDR2 FQNNGV. After removal of 7 bases from V and 2 bases from J, the junction contained 9 bases not matched to a gene. The CDR3 totals 17 residues.

This chain uses TRBV5-1 with TRBJ1-5, with 9 positions matching TRBD1. V shed 4 bases, J shed 4 bases, and the junction held 9 bases outside the gene matches. CDR1 and CDR2 (germline): SGHRS, YFSETQ. The length of the CDR3 is 16 residues. Here the CDR3 reads CASSLTGGARNQPQHF. DNA for the CDR3: TGCGCCAGCAGCCTAACAGGGGGCGCCCGTAATCAGCCCCAGCATTTT.

The chain joins TRBV19 to TRBJ1-2; D may be TRBD1 (5 bases). The CDR3 sequence is 14 residues long. Trimming took 4 bases from V and 8 from J, leaving 17 bases between them. Germline CDR1 and CDR2: LNHDA and SQIVND (reference sequence). CDR3 loop: CASSTVWRGEGYTF. CDR3 DNA sequence: TGTGCCAGTAGTACCGTATGGAGGGGCGAGGGCTACACCTTC. The full variable domain, its missing parts supplied by reference TRBV19 and TRBJ1-2, is DGGITQSPKYLFRKEGQNVTLSCEQNLNHDAMYWYRQDPGQGLRLIYYSQIVNDFQKGDIAEGYSVSREKKESFPLTVTSAQKNPTAFYLCASSTVWRGEGYTFGSGTRLTVV.

V gene TRBV27 combines with J gene TRBJ1-1; D might be TRBD1 (6 bases). Between the trimmed V and J ends, which lost 1 base and 4 bases, there was a span of 13 bases. CDR3 length: 15 residues. Germline CDR1 reads MNHEY; CDR2 reads SMNVEV (reference sequence). CDR3 DNA sequence: TGTGCCAGCAGTTTATACAGGGTCCGTGGCACTGAAGCTTTCTTT. Translating gives CASSLYRVRGTEAFF.

The CDR3 protein is CASRLLTGTSREQYF. The CDR3 nucleotides read TGTGCCAGCAGACTCCTAACTGGGACATCCAGGGAGCAGTACTTC. The chain combines TRBV7-8 with TRBJ2-7; maybe TRBD1 (6 bases). The CDR3 spans 15 residues. Per germline, CDR1 SGHVS and CDR2 FQNEAQ. V was cut by 6 bases and J by 7 bases, with 22 bases left in between. Using reference TRBV7-8 and TRBJ2-7 for the parts outside the CDR3, the full variable domain is GAGVSQSPRYKVAKRGQDVALRCDPISGHVSLFWYQQALGQGPEFLTYFQNEAQLDKSGLPSDRFFAERPEGSVSTLKIQRTQQEDSAVYLCASRLLTGTSREQYFGPGTRLTVT.

The gene calls are TRBV14 and TRBJ1-1; weak D call: TRBD1 (5 bases). V lost 4 bases and J lost 6, with 12 bases in between. CDR3 length: 13 amino acids. The germline V gene has CDR1 SGHDN and CDR2 FVKESK. As DNA, the CDR3 is TGTGCCAGCAGCCCACAGGTAATCGCTGAAGCTTTCTTT. Translation gives CASSPQVIAEAFF.

The V call is TRBV4-2, the J call TRBJ2-2, with TRBD2 as a possible D gene (7 bases). The CDR3 runs to 18 residues. CDR1 and CDR2 (germline): LGHNA, YNFKEQ. V was cut by 0 bases and J by 7 bases, with 21 bases left in between. This CDR3 is CASSQDRPARGGRGELFF. The CDR3 nucleotides are TGTGCCAGCAGCCAAGATCGACCGGCGAGGGGGGGTCGCGGGGAGCTGTTTTTT.

This clone was counted many times. The V call is TRBV5-1, the J call TRBJ2-7; 12 positions agree with TRBD1. The germline V gene has CDR1 SGHRS and CDR2 YFSETQ. After removal of 5 bases from V and 6 bases from J, the junction contained 3 bases not matched to a gene. The CDR3 extends over 13 amino acids. The CDR3 DNA is TGCGCCAGCAGACTGGGACAGGGGGCCGAGCAGTACTTC. As protein: CASRLGQGAEQYF.

This clone was seen only a few times. V and J are TRBV2 and TRBJ1-2, with TRBD1 matching 12 bases. Germline trimming cut 8 bases from V and 4 bases from J; bases unmatched to any gene: 11. There are 16 residues in the CDR3. The germline V gene has CDR1 SNHLY and CDR2 FYNNEI. CDR3 in DNA: TGTGCCAGCTGGGCCGGGACAGGGGGCTACGGCTATGGCTACACCTTC. Encoded protein: CASWAGTGGYGYGYTF.

The V and J genes are TRBV5-4 and TRBJ1-1; the D is unclear. CDR3 size: 11 residues. Trimming took 4 bases from V and 10 from J, leaving 11 bases between them. Germline V gene data show CDR1 as SGHNT and CDR2 as YYREEE (reference sequence). In nucleotides, the CDR3 is TGTGCCAGCAGCAAAGATCGAGGAGCTTTCTTT. Amino acids: CASSKDRGAFF.